These T cell receptor beta chains were read from a single sample in a study of identical twins. TCRdb itself ran the 5' RACE reads through MiXCR, one entry per CDR3 protein. Of 200,000 to 250,000 distinct CDR3 sequences detected, over 9.5% appear once; the ten largest clones hold 9% to 10%. Sequencing was done on a sample of memory T cells sorted from blood. The receptors come from a middle-aged man in good health. Each CDR3 is given with its conserved first and last residue. A D gene is named only where the DNA matches it firmly. For some rows the clone size is stated as once, few or many, or as a class when expanded; others skip it.

>TRBV25-1|15|TRBJ1-2|many|.
TGTGCCAGCAGTGAATGGGGCACCCGCTCGGATGGCTACACCTTC
CASSEWGTRSDGYTF
>TRBV27|14|TRBJ1-4|few|TRBD1
TGTGCCAGCGCACCAGGACAGGGGGCGGAAAAACTGTTTTTT
CASAPGQGAEKLFF
>TRBV7-9|17|TRBJ2-3|many|TRBD2
TGTGCCAGCGCCAATTACCCTAGCGGTAGAAAAGGAGATACGCAGTATTTT
CASANYPSGRKGDTQYF
>TRBV20-1|16|TRBJ2-3|.|.
TGCAGTGCGACGGGGGTCGGTGAGAGGGACACAGATACGCAGTATTTT
CSATGVGERDTDTQYF
>TRBV4-3|16|TRBJ2-2|.|TRBD2
TGCGCCAGCAGCCAAGGGCCGGGAGGTTACACCGGGGAGCTGTTTTTT
CASSQGPGGYTGELFF
>TRBV6-5|18|TRBJ1-3|many|TRBD1
TGTGCCAGCAGCTTAACCAGTCCAGGGGGCAGCTCTGGAAACACCATATATTTT
CASSLTSPGGSSGNTIYF
>TRBV5-1|15|TRBJ2-1|.|.
TGCGCCAGCAGCATCGGGACCCTTGACTACAATGAGCAGTTCTTC
CASSIGTLDYNEQFF
>TRBV7-2|14|TRBJ1-2|many|.
TGTGCCAGCAGCTTAGATGGCCGGAACTATGGCTACACCTTC
CASSLDGRNYGYTF
>TRBV7-2|16|TRBJ2-2|many|.
TGTGCCAGCAGCCGCCTTAAGACTAGGTCTTCCGGGGAGCTGTTTTTT
CASSRLKTRSSGELFF
>TRBV6-2/TRBV6-3|16|TRBJ1-2|.|.
TGTGCCAGCAGTTACCAGAAAGGGGGATTGAACTATGGCTACACCTTC
CASSYQKGGLNYGYTF
>TRBV7-9|14|TRBJ2-3|few|.
TGTGCCAGCAGCTGGGAAGGGAGCACAGATACGCAGTATTTT
CASSWEGSTDTQYF
>TRBV12-3/TRBV12-4|13|TRBJ2-7|many|.
TGTGCCAGCAGTTTGGGACTGCCCTACGAGCAGTACTTC
CASSLGLPYEQYF
>TRBV7-2|16|TRBJ2-2|many|TRBD1
TGTGCCAGCAGCTTTCTTGGACAGGGGTCGAACGGGGAGCTGTTTTTT
CASSFLGQGSNGELFF
>TRBV15|14|TRBJ1-2|.|TRBD1
TGTGCCACCAGCAGAGGAGGGGGCTTCTATGGCTACACCTTC
CATSRGGGFYGYTF
>TRBV5-6|13|TRBJ2-7|.|TRBD2
TGTGCCAGCAGCTTGTTTCGGCGGGAGAAGCAGTACTTC
CASSLFRREKQYF
>TRBV11-2|16|TRBJ2-1|many|.
TGTGCCAGCAGCTTAGTATTAACTATTGGGGGTAATGAGCAGTTCTTC
CASSLVLTIGGNEQFF
>TRBV6-4|17|TRBJ2-3|many|TRBD2
TGTGCCAGCAGTGAATCAGCGGGAGAGGGCGGCACAGATACGCAGTATTTT
CASSESAGEGGTDTQYF
>TRBV29-1|11|TRBJ2-7|.|TRBD2
TGCAGCGCTGAGTTAGCGGGATTCGTCTACTTC
CSAELAGFVYF
>TRBV7-8|13|TRBJ2-4|few|.
TGTGCCAGCAGCCTCCAAGAAGTAAACATTCAGTACTTC
CASSLQEVNIQYF